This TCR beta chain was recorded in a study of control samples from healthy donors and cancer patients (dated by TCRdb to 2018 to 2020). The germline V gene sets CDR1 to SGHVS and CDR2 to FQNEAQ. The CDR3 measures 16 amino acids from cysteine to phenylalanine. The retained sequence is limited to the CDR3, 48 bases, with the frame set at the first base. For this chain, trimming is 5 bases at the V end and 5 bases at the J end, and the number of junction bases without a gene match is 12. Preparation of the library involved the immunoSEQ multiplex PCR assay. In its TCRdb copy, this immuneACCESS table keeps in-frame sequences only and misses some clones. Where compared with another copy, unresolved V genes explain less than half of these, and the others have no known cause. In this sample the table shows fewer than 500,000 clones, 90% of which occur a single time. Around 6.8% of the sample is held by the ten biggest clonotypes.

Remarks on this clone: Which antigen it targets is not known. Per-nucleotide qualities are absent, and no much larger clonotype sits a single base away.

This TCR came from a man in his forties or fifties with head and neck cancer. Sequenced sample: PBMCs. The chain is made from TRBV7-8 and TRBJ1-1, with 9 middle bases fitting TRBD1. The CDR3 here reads CASSRLQGAGETEAFF. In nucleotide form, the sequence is TGTGCCAGCAGCCGACTACAGGGGGCTGGGGAGACTGAAGCTTTCTTT.